Below, 30 T cell receptor beta chains from the same sample are listed, as sequenced in a study of cytomegalovirus exposure and HLA in healthy donors. Primers: 60 Vbeta forward and 13 Jbeta reverse. Data came from immunoSEQ multiplex PCR; TCRdb stores just in-frame clones and leaves some out. The sample holds about 220,000 clones, roughly 85% seen once. What was sequenced was PBMCs. The source of these receptors is a male donor in good health and CMV-seronegative.

The chain is built from TRBV28 and TRBJ2-2; 7 nucleotides line up with TRBD1. The V gene end was trimmed by 3 bases and the J gene end by 7 bases; junction bases not matched to a gene: 5. This CDR3 spans 14 amino acids. Germline lookup yields CDR1 MDHEN and CDR2 SYDVKM. CDR3 protein: CASSFTGESGELFF. The CDR3 DNA sequence: TGTGCCAGCAGTTTTACAGGGGAGAGCGGGGAGCTGTTTTTT.

The chain combines TRBV6-5 with TRBJ2-3; 7 bases align to TRBD2. CDR3 length: 12 residues. V lost 6 bases, J lost 9 bases, and 6 bases stayed unmatched. Germline V gene lookup returns CDR1 MNHEY and CDR2 SVGAGI. The DNA of the CDR3 is TGTGCCAGCAGCCCAGCGGGGAGGACGCAGTATTTT. Translated: CASSPAGRTQYF.

The chain is built from TRBV5-1 and TRBJ2-7, with D perhaps matching TRBD2 (6 bases). CDR1 SGHRS and CDR2 YFSETQ come from the germline V gene. The CDR3 covers 15 residues. V lost 0 bases, J lost 0 bases, and 10 bases lay in between. The CDR3 bases are TGCGCCAGCAGCTTGGTTTCGGACTACTCCTACGAGCAGTACTTC. Its translation: CASSLVSDYSYEQYF.

The genes are TRBV5-1 and TRBJ2-7; 7 nucleotides agree with TRBD1. In germline, CDR1 is SGHRS, CDR2 YFSETQ. The V segment lost 3 bases and the J segment 6 bases; nucleotides outside the gene matches: 9. CDR3 length: 14 amino acids. The CDR3 nucleotides are TGCGCCAGCAGCTCAGGACAGGTGCCCTCCGAGCAGTACTTC. It yields the protein CASSSGQVPSEQYF.

The chain carries TRBV19 and TRBJ2-2; D is perhaps TRBD2 (5 bases). Germline V CDR1 and CDR2: LNHDA, SQIVND (reference sequence). V lost 10 bases and J lost 4, with 16 bases in between. This CDR3 has 14 amino acids. The DNA for the CDR3 is TGTGCCACCACTGGGAGATTAGGCACCGGGGAGCTGTTTTTT. It translates to CATTGRLGTGELFF.

V and J are TRBV11-2 and TRBJ1-2, with 7 nucleotides matching TRBD1. The CDR3 extends over 17 amino acids. The germline V gene has CDR1 SGHAT and CDR2 FQNNGV. Trimming took 5 bases from V and 1 from J; bases not matched to a gene: 13. The CDR3 loop is CASSTRTGALINYGYTF. The CDR3 nucleotides are TGTGCCAGCAGCACAAGGACAGGAGCATTAATTAACTATGGCTACACCTTC.

The rearrangement uses TRBV28 and TRBJ2-1, with D tentatively TRBD2 (5 bases). V lost 5 bases, J lost 8 bases, and 19 bases lay in between. CDR3 length: 15 residues. Germline loops: CDR1 MDHEN, CDR2 SYDVKM. The CDR3 DNA is TGTGCCAGCAGTGGCGGACGGGGTTTAGTCTATGAGCAGTTCTTC. Residues: CASSGGRGLVYEQFF. The full variable domain, in which reference TRBV28 and TRBJ2-1 provide the parts outside the CDR3, is DVKVTQSSRYLVKRTGEKVFLECVQDMDHENMFWYRQDPGLGLRLIYFSYDVKMKEKGDIPEGYSVSREKKERFSLILESASTNQTSMYLCASSGGRGLVYEQFFGPGTRLTVL.

This clone was detected ten times or more. This sequence joins TRBV6-1 and TRBJ1-5; TRBD1 is a possible D gene (6 bases). The V gene lost 4 bases and the J gene lost 5 bases, with 9 bases spanning the gap. This CDR3 has 13 amino acids. Per germline, CDR1 MNHNS and CDR2 SASEGT. The CDR3 DNA is TGTGCCAGCAGTGTAGGGGGAGATCAGCCCCAGCATTTT. It is translated as CASSVGGDQPQHF.

This clone came up once. The rearrangement links TRBV28 to TRBJ2-2; the D gene is possibly TRBD1 (5 bases). V was trimmed by 5 bases and J by 9 bases, leaving 16 bases between them. Germline CDR1 is MDHEN and CDR2 is SYDVKM. There are 14 residues in the CDR3. The CDR3 loop is CASSPSGPGWELFF. CDR3 coding DNA: TGTGCCAGCAGTCCCTCCGGGCCAGGGTGGGAGCTGTTTTTT.

J is TRBJ1-1 and V is TRBV9; possible D gene TRBD1, 5 bases. CDR1 and CDR2 from the germline V gene are SGDLS and YYNGEE. V was cut by 0 bases and J by 5 bases, with 14 bases left in between. This CDR3 contains 15 residues. The CDR3 protein is CASSVVGGGGTEAFF. CDR3 DNA: TGTGCCAGCAGCGTAGTGGGGGGTGGGGGAACTGAAGCTTTCTTT.

V is TRBV29-1 and J is TRBJ1-5, with a possible D match to TRBD1 (5 bases). Germline V gene sequence: CDR1 SQVTM, CDR2 ANQGSEA. V lost 3 bases, J lost 6 bases, and 12 bases lay in between. This CDR3 spans 13 amino acids. The chain's CDR3 is CSVDGGEGQPQHF. As DNA, the CDR3 is TGCAGCGTTGATGGAGGGGAAGGTCAGCCCCAGCATTTT.

The chain links TRBV4-3 to TRBJ2-1; 9 bases agree with TRBD2. This CDR3 region has 16 residues. The germline gives CDR1 LGHNA, CDR2 YSLEER. Trimming removed 0 bases from V and 7 bases from J; junction bases left unmatched: 7. CDR3 sequence: CASSQEHSGRTNEQFF. Here the CDR3 DNA reads TGCGCCAGCAGCCAAGAGCATAGCGGGAGAACGAATGAGCAGTTCTTC.

J is TRBJ2-5 and V is TRBV5-1, with 8 bases fitting TRBD2. The germline V gene encodes CDR1 SGHRS and CDR2 YFSETQ. Trimming removed 4 bases from V and 3 bases from J; junction bases left unmatched: 8. The CDR3 extends over 15 amino acids. CDR3 DNA sequence: TGCGCCAGCAGCCCATCGGGTAGCGGGGAAGAGACCCAGTACTTC. Protein sequence: CASSPSGSGEETQYF.

V gene TRBV9 combines with J gene TRBJ2-5, with 9 bases identical to TRBD1. This CDR3 contains 15 residues. Germline CDR1 reads SGDLS; CDR2 reads YYNGEE. Germline trimming cut 3 bases from V and 5 bases from J; bases unmatched to any gene: 8. For the CDR3, the DNA is TGTGCCAGCAGCGCACAGGGGGCGCCGGGGGAGACCCAGTACTTC. As protein: CASSAQGAPGETQYF.

The DNA of the CDR3 is TGTGCCAGCAGTTACTCTCGACAGGAAGCCTACGAGCAGTACTTC. The encoded protein is CASSYSRQEAYEQYF. The V and J genes are TRBV6-5 and TRBJ2-7; TRBD1 is a possible D gene (6 bases). Trimming took off 0 bases at V and 2 bases at J, with 11 bases between the two ends. Per the germline V gene, CDR1 is MNHEY and CDR2 is SVGAGI. This CDR3 spans 15 amino acids.

The chain uses TRBV25-1 and TRBJ2-7; 14 bases align to TRBD2. Germline V gene sequence: CDR1 MGHDK, CDR2 SYGVNS. The V segment lost 6 bases and the J segment 6 bases; nucleotides outside the gene matches: 1. CDR3 size: 13 residues. The CDR3 loop is CASRGLAGGEQYF. DNA of the CDR3: TGTGCCAGCAGAGGACTAGCGGGAGGCGAGCAGTACTTC.

The rearrangement links TRBV7-9 to TRBJ2-7; 7 nucleotides match TRBD1. Germline CDR1 is SEHNR and CDR2 is FQNEAQ (reference sequence). Germline trimming cut 4 bases from V and 0 bases from J; bases unmatched to any gene: 3. The CDR3 loop spans 14 amino acids. The CDR3 bases are TGTGCCAGCAGCTACGGGACAGCCTCCTACGAGCAGTACTTC. Residues: CASSYGTASYEQYF.

The chain has TRBV14 and TRBJ2-7; perhaps TRBD2 as D (8 bases). The germline V gene encodes CDR1 SGHDN and CDR2 FVKESK. V was pared by 0 bases and J by 0 bases, with 27 bases between. The CDR3 contains 21 residues. CDR3 DNA: TGTGCCAGCAGCCAAGATCCGGCAGGGGGTAAAGCGGGGGACCACTCCTACGAGCAGTACTTC. Translated, it gives CASSQDPAGGKAGDHSYEQYF.

The chain couples TRBV7-6 to TRBJ2-5; 7 nucleotides match TRBD1. CDR3 size: 16 residues. Germline CDR1 SGHVS, CDR2 FNYEAQ. The J segment lost 5 bases and the V segment lost 0 bases, leaving 9 bases of the junction unmatched. CDR3 in DNA: TGTGCCAGCAGCTTAGCGCTGATGACAGGGCACGAGACCCAGTACTTC. The encoded protein is CASSLALMTGHETQYF.

This clone has more than one count but fewer than ten. V and J are TRBV5-1 and TRBJ1-1, with D perhaps matching TRBD1 (6 bases). The length of the CDR3 is 14 residues. Trimming pared 9 bases from V and 4 bases from J, leaving 19 bases between. Germline V CDR1 and CDR2: SGHRS, YFSETQ. The CDR3: CANPDSDLGTEAFF. The CDR3 region has the DNA TGCGCCAACCCGGACAGCGACCTTGGCACTGAAGCTTTCTTT. The full variable domain, its missing parts supplied by reference TRBV5-1 and TRBJ1-1, is KAGVTQTPRYLIKTRGQQVTLSCSPISGHRSVSWYQQTPGQGLQFLFEYFSETQRNKGNFPGRFSGRQFSNSRSEMNVSTLELGDSALYLCANPDSDLGTEAFFGQGTRLTVV.

This sequence joins TRBV7-3 and TRBJ2-7; tentative D call: TRBD2 (5 bases). The CDR3 is 13 residues long. Trimming left V 2 bases short and J 5 bases short, with 10 bases between. Germline CDR1 and CDR2: SGHTA and FQGTGA. The CDR3 loop reads CASSLEGRHEQYF. CDR3 DNA sequence: TGTGCCAGCAGCTTAGAGGGCCGCCACGAGCAGTACTTC.

The chain uses TRBV27 and TRBJ2-7; D perhaps matches TRBD1 (5 bases). V gave up 6 bases and J gave up 5 bases, with 17 bases separating them. The CDR3 is made up of 14 amino acids. Germline assignment: CDR1 MNHEY and CDR2 SMNVEV (reference sequence). This CDR3 is CASSLPPGFHEQYF. CDR3 coding DNA: TGTGCCAGCAGCCTCCCTCCAGGGTTTCACGAGCAGTACTTC.

The gene calls are TRBV28 and TRBJ1-5; 7 bases map to TRBD1. V shed 5 bases and J 0 bases; nucleotides not matched to a gene: 7. Germline assignment: CDR1 MDHEN and CDR2 SYDVKM. The length of the CDR3 is 16 residues. Written as DNA, the CDR3 is TGTGCCAGCAGTCAAACCAGGGGGTTTAGCAATCAGCCCCAGCATTTT. Translating gives CASSQTRGFSNQPQHF.

The V gene is TRBV6-5, the J gene TRBJ2-1, with TRBD2 identical over 10 bases. Germline V gives CDR1 MNHEY, CDR2 SVGAGI. Losses at the gene ends were 2 bases for V and 8 bases for J; bases not matched to a gene: 9. This CDR3 comprises 16 residues. The CDR3 DNA is TGTGCCAGCAGTTACGACCCCCAGCGGGGGGGCGATGAGCAGTTCTTC. Residues: CASSYDPQRGGDEQFF.

The chain has TRBV5-1 and TRBJ2-2; weak D call: TRBD1 (6 bases). The CDR3 has 15 amino acids. Looked up from germline, CDR1 is SGHRS and CDR2 is YFSETQ. The V end lost 0 bases, the J end lost 1 base, and 7 bases lay between the germline ends. Written as DNA, the CDR3 is TGCGCCAGCAGCTTGGGGGGGCAGAACACCGGGGAGCTGTTTTTT. Protein product: CASSLGGQNTGELFF.

The rearrangement links TRBV30 to TRBJ2-7; TRBD2 agrees at 8 bases. Germline V CDR1 and CDR2: GTSNPN, SVGIG (reference sequence). The J segment lost 4 bases and the V segment lost 3 bases, leaving 8 bases of the junction unmatched. The CDR3 loop spans 14 amino acids. In nucleotides, the CDR3 is TGTGCCTGGAGGCCACTAGCGGTCCGATACGAGCAGTACTTC. Its protein product is CAWRPLAVRYEQYF.

The chain combines TRBV18 with TRBJ1-5; D might be TRBD1 (6 bases). Per the germline V gene, CDR1 is KGHSH and CDR2 is LQKENI. Between the trimmed V and J ends, which lost 4 bases and 6 bases, there was a span of 13 bases. This CDR3 is 14 amino acids long. The CDR3 spells CASSLNQQGQPQHF. The CDR3 nucleotides read TGTGCCAGCTCACTAAACCAACAGGGTCAGCCCCAGCATTTT.

The rearrangement uses TRBV19 and TRBJ2-1, with a tentative D call TRBD2 (5 bases). The CDR3 is 16 residues long. CDR1 is LNHDA, CDR2 SQIVND, per germline (reference sequence). The germline V and J ends were trimmed by 7 bases and 0 bases, with 16 bases remaining between them. The CDR3 bases are TGTGCCAGTACCCTAGCTAGTCAATCCTCCTACAATGAGCAGTTCTTC. Its translation is CASTLASQSSYNEQFF.

This clone occurred a few times. V is TRBV6-5 and J is TRBJ1-1; D call uncertain. CDR3 length: 12 residues. The V gene's germline CDR1 is MNHEY and CDR2 SVGAGI. Trimming removed 5 bases from V and 4 bases from J, with 8 bases in between. The CDR3 region is CASSPRSTEAFF. The DNA for the CDR3 is TGTGCCAGCAGTCCACGGTCCACTGAAGCTTTCTTT.

This clone showed up just once. The rearrangement uses TRBV18 and TRBJ2-5, with 8 bases that match TRBD1. V was clipped by 6 bases and J by 5 bases; unmatched bases: 5. Germline V gives CDR1 KGHSH, CDR2 LQKENI. This CDR3 is built from 13 residues. The CDR3 nucleotides read TGTGCCAGCTCCCTCAACAGGGGGGAGACCCAGTACTTC. Translated: CASSLNRGETQYF.